This entry lists 4 T cell receptor beta chains sequenced from one sample in a study of blood T cell repertoires in COVID-19. Assay: immunoSEQ multiplex PCR; the TCRdb copy retains only in-frame clones and omits some. The sample records about 76,000 clones, approximately 83% being singletons. Sequenced sample: peripheral blood. The origin of the receptors is a human donor in a cohort sampled during active COVID-19.

This clone was observed once. This chain links TRBV10-3 with TRBJ2-2, with 11 bases identical to TRBD1. This CDR3 contains 18 residues. Germline trimming cut 4 bases from V and 1 base from J; bases unmatched to any gene: 8. From germline, CDR1 is ENHRY and CDR2 SYGVKD. Written as DNA, the CDR3 is TGTGCCATCAGTGTACGGGACAGGGGGGGGATGAACACCGGGGAGCTGTTTTTT. It is translated as CAISVRDRGGMNTGELFF.

The J gene is TRBJ1-2, the V gene TRBV18; TRBD1 aligns across 12 bases. The CDR3 spans 15 residues. The V and J ends lost 4 bases and 8 bases, in that order; junction bases with no gene match: 8. Germline values: CDR1 KGHSH, CDR2 LQKENI. The CDR3 sequence: CASSRRDRGPGGYTF. DNA of the CDR3: TGTGCCAGCTCACGTCGGGACAGGGGGCCTGGCGGCTACACCTTC.

This clone was picked up one time. V and J are TRBV30 and TRBJ1-4, with 8 bases fitting TRBD1. The CDR3 contains 15 residues. The trim removed 0 bases at V and 10 bases at J, leaving 10 bases unmatched. CDR1 and CDR2 from the germline V gene are GTSNPN and SVGIG (reference sequence). CDR3 loop: CAWSVGQGASGKLFF. The CDR3 bases are TGTGCCTGGAGTGTAGGGCAGGGGGCTTCGGGAAAACTGTTTTTT. Together with reference TRBV30 and TRBJ1-4, the CDR3 gives the full variable domain: SQTIHQWPATLVQPVGSPLSLECTVEGTSNPNLYWYRQAAGRGLQLLFYSVGIGQISSEVPQNLSASRPQDRQFILSSKKLLLSDSGFYLCAWSVGQGASGKLFFGSGTQLSVL.

The chain joins TRBV18 to TRBJ2-7; TRBD1 agrees at 9 bases. With V trimmed by 6 bases and J by 0 bases, 9 bases remained unmatched. Per the germline V gene, CDR1 is KGHSH and CDR2 is LQKENI. CDR3 size: 16 residues. This CDR3 reads CASSRGTGILSYEQYF. The CDR3 region has the DNA TGTGCCAGCTCCCGAGGGACAGGGATCCTCTCCTACGAGCAGTACTTC.